Below, 26 T cell receptor beta chains from the same sample are listed, as sequenced in a study of blood T cell repertoires in COVID-19. Profiled with immunoSEQ multiplex PCR; TCRdb holds only in-frame clones, not every one. The sample lists some 150,000 clones, 84% occurring once. The specimen sequenced was peripheral blood. These receptors all stem from a woman aged 55 to 70 with acute or convalescent COVID-19.

J is TRBJ1-2 and V is TRBV25-1, with D tentatively TRBD1 (6 bases). The V and J ends lost 5 bases and 4 bases respectively, with 11 bases between them. Per the germline V gene, CDR1 is MGHDK and CDR2 is SYGVNS. The CDR3 spans 13 residues. CDR3 in amino acids: CASSTGIGYGYTF. In nucleotides, the CDR3 is TGTGCCAGCAGTACAGGGATAGGCTATGGCTACACCTTC.

The rearrangement uses TRBV5-1 and TRBJ1-2, with D perhaps TRBD1 (5 bases). Germline CDR1 SGHRS, CDR2 YFSETQ. This CDR3 contains 13 residues. The V gene lost 4 bases and the J gene lost 8 bases, with 15 bases spanning the gap. The DNA of the CDR3 is TGCGCCAGCAGCCCTTCGGGGGGAGGCGGCTACACCTTC. This codes for CASSPSGGGGYTF.

This rearrangement joins TRBV30 to TRBJ2-3, with a possible D match to TRBD1 (6 bases). Deletions cut 4 bases from V and 2 bases from J, with 13 bases between. This CDR3 contains 14 residues. Germline V gene data show CDR1 as GTSNPN and CDR2 as SVGIG (reference sequence). The CDR3 DNA sequence: TGTGCCTGGACAGGGGTTACCGCCACAGATACGCAGTATTTT. Amino acid sequence: CAWTGVTATDTQYF. Drawing the rest from reference TRBV30 and TRBJ2-3, the complete variable domain is SQTIHQWPATLVQPVGSPLSLECTVEGTSNPNLYWYRQAAGRGLQLLFYSVGIGQISSEVPQNLSASRPQDRQFILSSKKLLLSDSGFYLCAWTGVTATDTQYFGPGTRLTVL.

The rearrangement uses TRBV19 and TRBJ2-7; 10 bases are a match to TRBD1. J gave up 2 bases and V 4 bases, and 8 bases lay outside the gene matches. This CDR3 is built from 16 residues. CDR1 and CDR2 from the germline V gene are LNHDA and SQIVND (reference sequence). CDR3 in DNA: TGTGCCAGTAGTAGCCGGGACAGGGGTGCCCCCTACGAGCAGTACTTC. It codes for CASSSRDRGAPYEQYF.

The chain has TRBV7-2 and TRBJ2-3; 13 nucleotides line up with TRBD2. Germline V gene data show CDR1 as SGHTA and CDR2 as FQGNSA. Trimming removed 5 bases from V and 8 bases from J; junction bases left unmatched: 16. The CDR3 loop spans 18 amino acids. CDR3 loop: CASSPRLAGGYRGGTQYF. The CDR3 nucleotides read TGTGCCAGCAGCCCTAGACTAGCGGGAGGTTACCGCGGGGGTACGCAGTATTTT. Full variable domain (rest looked up from reference TRBV7-2 and TRBJ2-3): GAGVSQSPSNKVTEKGKDVELRCDPISGHTALYWYRQSLGQGLEFLIYFQGNSAPDKSGLPSDRFSAERTGGSVSTLTIQRTQQEDSAVYLCASSPRLAGGYRGGTQYFGPGTRLTVL.

This chain joins TRBV7-9 and TRBJ2-3; D might be TRBD2 (5 bases). The V end was cut by 5 bases, the J end by 0 bases, with 9 bases between. From germline, CDR1 is SEHNR and CDR2 FQNEAQ (reference sequence). The CDR3 runs to 14 residues. The CDR3 DNA is TGTGCCAGCAGCCTAAGCGGAAGCACAGATACGCAGTATTTT. This translates into CASSLSGSTDTQYF.

This chain joins TRBV10-3 and TRBJ1-2, with 10 bases aligning to TRBD1. CDR1 is ENHRY and CDR2 is SYGVKD in the germline V gene. V lost 2 bases and J lost 7; bases outside the gene matches: 7. The CDR3 is 15 residues long. CDR3 in amino acids: CAISESGTGEAGYTF. The DNA of the CDR3 is TGTGCCATCAGTGAGAGTGGGACAGGGGAAGCTGGCTACACCTTC.

This clone was observed a few times. CDR3 loop: CATSREDVAGQPQHF. The CDR3 DNA follows: TGTGCCACCAGCAGAGAAGATGTCGCGGGGCAGCCCCAGCATTTT. The chain couples TRBV15 to TRBJ1-5; D is uncertain. The germline V gene has CDR1 LNHNV and CDR2 YYDKDF (reference sequence). The length of the CDR3 is 15 residues. V was cut by 0 bases and J by 7 bases, with 13 bases left in between.

V gene TRBV24-1 combines with J gene TRBJ2-5; D is perhaps TRBD1 (5 bases). This CDR3 comprises 15 residues. The V end lost 0 bases, the J end lost 5 bases, and 12 bases lay between the germline ends. CDR1 KGHDR and CDR2 SFDVKD come from the germline V gene. The CDR3 loop reads CATSDLRGGVETQYF. The DNA of the CDR3 is TGTGCCACCAGTGATTTGAGGGGTGGTGTTGAGACCCAGTACTTC.

This clone was seen a few times. This chain uses TRBV10-3 with TRBJ2-7; D may be TRBD1 (5 bases). V dropped 3 bases and J dropped 0 bases, with 6 bases sitting between them. The CDR3 runs to 13 residues. CDR1 is ENHRY, CDR2 SYGVKD, per germline. CDR3 DNA sequence: TGTGCCATCAGTGACAGGGACTCCTACGAGCAGTACTTC. The encoded protein is CAISDRDSYEQYF.

The chain uses TRBV7-9 and TRBJ2-7, with a weak D call TRBD1 (5 bases). The germline V gene encodes CDR1 SEHNR and CDR2 FQNEAQ (reference sequence). The CDR3 is 14 amino acids. Between the trimmed V and J ends, which lost 5 bases and 4 bases, there was a span of 15 bases. CDR3 bases: TGTGCCAGCAGCCGATCTCAGGGAAAGTACGAGCAGTACTTC. It yields the protein CASSRSQGKYEQYF.

The rearrangement links TRBV9 to TRBJ1-1, with 7 bases fitting TRBD1. CDR1 is SGDLS, CDR2 YYNGEE, per germline. Losses at the gene ends were 0 bases for V and 7 bases for J; bases not matched to a gene: 6. The CDR3 consists of 14 residues. CDR3 coding DNA: TGTGCCAGCAGCGTAGCAGCAGACAGGGTTGAAGCTTTCTTT. This codes for CASSVAADRVEAFF.

The genes are TRBV9 and TRBJ2-7, with unresolved D. Germline lookup yields CDR1 SGDLS and CDR2 YYNGEE. The CDR3 is 15 residues long. V shed 4 bases and J shed 0 bases, with 14 bases lying between them. The CDR3 here is CASSPRSTRSYEQYF. In DNA, the CDR3 is TGTGCCAGCAGCCCCCGCTCGACACGCTCCTACGAGCAGTACTTC.

The V call is TRBV27, the J call TRBJ1-1, with TRBD1 identical over 11 bases. The ends lost 7 bases at V and 6 bases at J; junction bases unmatched: 10. Germline CDR1 MNHEY, CDR2 SMNVEV (reference sequence). The CDR3 sequence is 15 residues long. CDR3 nucleotides: TGTGCCAGCATGACACGAGGGACAGGGGGGCCTGAAGCTTTCTTT. It specifies CASMTRGTGGPEAFF.

The chain employs TRBV6-4 and TRBJ2-1, with D tentatively TRBD2 (6 bases). V lost 3 bases and J lost 12, with 15 bases in between. Germline loops: CDR1 MRHNA, CDR2 SNTAGT. CDR3 length equals 13 residues. The CDR3 region is CASSEGPGLGQFF. DNA for the CDR3: TGTGCCAGCAGTGAGGGGCCGGGACTTGGGCAGTTCTTC.

The gene calls are TRBV5-1 and TRBJ2-5; 11 bases align to TRBD2. The trim removed 0 bases at V and 4 bases at J, leaving 8 bases unmatched. The CDR3 sequence is 17 residues long. Germline V gene lookup returns CDR1 SGHRS and CDR2 YFSETQ. The CDR3 region is CASSLDGSGRGTETQYF. CDR3 bases: TGCGCCAGCAGCTTGGATGGTAGCGGGAGGGGGACAGAGACCCAGTACTTC.

The chain uses TRBV6-5 and TRBJ1-6; D possibly corresponds to TRBD1 (6 bases). V lost 9 bases, J lost 9 bases, and 15 bases lay in between. There are 13 residues in the CDR3. Germline V CDR1 and CDR2: MNHEY, SVGAGI. CDR3 in amino acids: CASSRDIGSPLHF. The CDR3 region has the DNA TGTGCCAGTTCCCGGGACATTGGTTCACCCCTCCACTTT.

This clone was counted between two and nine times. The genes are TRBV6-5 and TRBJ2-7, with 10 positions matching TRBD2. With V trimmed by 6 bases and J by 11 bases, 13 bases remained unmatched. The CDR3 is made up of 14 amino acids. Germline CDR1 and CDR2: MNHEY and SVGAGI. CDR3 residues: CASRVSGRISVEYF. The DNA of the CDR3 is TGTGCCAGCAGGGTTAGCGGGAGGATTTCGGTTGAGTACTTC.

V and J are TRBV27 and TRBJ1-5, with no clear D. Germline V gene data show CDR1 as MNHEY and CDR2 as SMNVEV (reference sequence). Trimming stripped 6 bases from V and 4 bases from J, with 13 bases between. The CDR3 length is 14 residues. CDR3 protein: CASSPTSGNQPQHF. The CDR3, as DNA: TGTGCCAGCAGCCCGACCTCGGGGAATCAGCCCCAGCATTTT.

The V gene is TRBV27, the J gene TRBJ2-7; D call uncertain. The germline V gene encodes CDR1 MNHEY and CDR2 SMNVEV (reference sequence). The CDR3 length is 13 residues. V lost 3 bases, J lost 6 bases, and 12 bases lay in between. The CDR3 is CASSFSQPGEQYF. In DNA, the CDR3 is TGTGCCAGCAGTTTTTCTCAACCCGGCGAGCAGTACTTC.

CDR3 amino acids: CASSFLRYGYTF. DNA of the CDR3: TGTGCCAGCAGTTTCCTACGGTATGGCTACACCTTC. This chain joins TRBV28 and TRBJ1-2, with D unresolved. V was pared by 3 bases and J by 5 bases, with 7 bases between. In germline, CDR1 is MDHEN, CDR2 SYDVKM. This CDR3 is 12 amino acids long.

The chain joins TRBV5-1 to TRBJ2-5, with D possibly TRBD1 on 6 matching bases. Germline V lookup: CDR1 SGHRS, CDR2 YFSETQ. The V gene lost 7 bases and the J gene lost 5 bases, with 18 bases spanning the gap. CDR3 length equals 14 residues. CDR3 amino acids: CASGITGFGETQYF. In DNA, the CDR3 is TGCGCCAGCGGGATTACAGGGTTCGGGGAGACCCAGTACTTC.

The J gene is TRBJ2-7, the V gene TRBV18; TRBD2 is a possible D gene (6 bases). CDR1 is KGHSH and CDR2 is LQKENI in the germline V gene. V lost 2 bases and J lost 2, with 22 bases in between. The CDR3 sequence is 18 residues long. The DNA of the CDR3 is TGTGCCAGCTCACCAACCCCTGGCGGGGCAGAGGACCCCTACGAGCAGTACTTC. Amino acids: CASSPTPGGAEDPYEQYF.

This clone appeared a single time. The rearrangement links TRBV27 to TRBJ1-4, with a possible D match to TRBD1 (5 bases). The CDR3 is 14 residues long. V was clipped by 2 bases and J by 7 bases, with 11 bases between them. Germline V lookup: CDR1 MNHEY, CDR2 SMNVEV (reference sequence). DNA of the CDR3: TGTGCCAGCAGTTTAAGCGGGACCGGTGAAAAACTGTTTTTT. It translates to CASSLSGTGEKLFF.

The J gene is TRBJ2-3, the V gene TRBV10-3; tentative D call: TRBD2 (6 bases). Deletions cut 4 bases from V and 0 bases from J, with 14 bases between. Germline CDR1 is ENHRY and CDR2 is SYGVKD. CDR3 length equals 16 residues. CDR3 sequence (DNA): TGTGCCATCAGTGGTATGCTAGCGTCTAGCACAGATACGCAGTATTTT. It yields the protein CAISGMLASSTDTQYF.

This clone was counted only a few times. The chain employs TRBV7-3 and TRBJ1-4; no definite D call. The CDR3 is 13 amino acids. V shed 3 bases and J shed 4 bases, with 6 bases lying between them. From germline, CDR1 is SGHTA and CDR2 FQGTGA. DNA for the CDR3: TGTGCCAGCAGCTTTGGCAGTAATGAAAAACTGTTTTTT. Its protein is CASSFGSNEKLFF.